A single sample gave rise to the 11 T cell receptor beta chains below, sequenced in a study of T cells of healthy individuals. TCRdb reanalysed the 5' RACE reads using MiXCR and keeps one entry per CDR3 protein. The data show more than 85,000 distinct CDR3 sequences, around 17% seen once. These receptors were taken from a human donor in good health.

This chain's CDR3 is CASSRRWEGGPHGYTF. CDR3 sequence (DNA): TGTGCCAGCAGCAGGAGATGGGAGGGGGGACCGCATGGCTACACCTTC. The chain has TRBV7-8 and TRBJ1-2; a weak D match, TRBD1 (6 bases). The CDR3 covers 16 residues. Trimming took 5 bases from V and 6 from J, leaving 22 bases between them. CDR1 and CDR2 (germline): SGHVS, FQNEAQ. Based on the CDR3 plus reference TRBV7-8 and TRBJ1-2, the full variable domain is GAGVSQSPRYKVAKRGQDVALRCDPISGHVSLFWYQQALGQGPEFLTYFQNEAQLDKSGLPSDRFFAERPEGSVSTLKIQRTQQEDSAVYLCASSRRWEGGPHGYTFGSGTRLTVV.

This clonotype was detected many times. The chain employs TRBV5-1 and TRBJ2-5, with unresolved D. The CDR3 has 13 amino acids. The V gene's germline CDR1 is SGHRS and CDR2 YFSETQ. V was clipped by 0 bases and J by 3 bases, with 6 bases between them. CDR3 residues: CASSLGVEETQYF. DNA for the CDR3: TGCGCCAGCAGCTTGGGGGTCGAAGAGACCCAGTACTTC.

This clonotype has only a few counts. This chain uses TRBV4-2 with TRBJ2-4, with TRBD2 matching 8 bases. The V segment lost 0 bases and the J segment 7 bases; nucleotides outside the gene matches: 5. Germline V CDR1 and CDR2: LGHNA, YNFKEQ. CDR3 length equals 15 residues. This CDR3 is CASSQDSGTSNIQYF. The CDR3 bases are TGTGCCAGCAGCCAAGATAGCGGGACGAGCAACATTCAGTACTTC.

This clonotype appeared a few times. This chain joins TRBV7-2 and TRBJ1-3; D remains ambiguous. This CDR3 contains 13 residues. The V and J ends lost 5 bases and 3 bases respectively, with 8 bases between them. CDR1 is SGHTA and CDR2 is FQGNSA in the germline V gene. CDR3 nucleotide sequence: TGTGCCAGCAGCCAGGAAAGTGGAAACACCATATATTTT. Protein: CASSQESGNTIYF.

This clonotype was seen more than once but under ten times. This chain joins TRBV3-1 and TRBJ2-1; D gene unclear. The CDR3 totals 13 residues. The V gene's germline CDR1 is LGHDT and CDR2 YNNKEL (reference sequence). Trimming stripped 10 bases from V and 5 bases from J, with 15 bases between. The CDR3 bases are TGTGCCACGGCTGGCGCCCCCCACAATGAGCAGTTCTTC. Translating gives CATAGAPHNEQFF.

This clonotype showed up just a few times. The chain couples TRBV6-1 to TRBJ2-1, with TRBD1 matching over 8 bases. Trimming removed 3 bases from V and 4 bases from J; junction bases left unmatched: 2. The germline V gene has CDR1 MNHNS and CDR2 SASEGT. The CDR3 extends over 14 amino acids. CDR3 residues: CASSEGQVYNEQFF. DNA of the CDR3: TGTGCCAGCAGTGAGGGACAGGTATACAATGAGCAGTTCTTC.

This clonotype was seen many times. V is TRBV11-2 and J is TRBJ2-1; 12 bases map to TRBD2. The CDR3 spans 16 residues. Per the germline V gene, CDR1 is SGHAT and CDR2 is FQNNGV. The trim removed 6 bases at V and 7 bases at J, leaving 10 bases unmatched. The CDR3 spells CASRPTSGGPRNEQFF. CDR3 nucleotide sequence: TGTGCCAGCAGGCCGACTAGCGGGGGCCCCAGGAATGAGCAGTTCTTC.

The rearrangement links TRBV7-9 to TRBJ2-7; D is unclear. CDR3 size: 13 residues. Germline values: CDR1 SEHNR, CDR2 FQNEAQ (reference sequence). The germline V and J ends were trimmed by 3 bases and 4 bases, with 10 bases remaining between them. Written as DNA, the CDR3 is TGTGCCAGCAGCTTTAGAGTGGGGTACGAGCAGTACTTC. This codes for CASSFRVGYEQYF.

There are a few counts of this clonotype. This chain links TRBV11-2 with TRBJ2-3; 11 nucleotides agree with TRBD2. The J segment lost 3 bases and the V segment lost 1 base, leaving 3 bases of the junction unmatched. CDR1 is SGHAT and CDR2 is FQNNGV in the germline V gene. The CDR3 contains 16 residues. DNA of the CDR3: TGTGCCAGCAGCTTAGGGACTAGCGGGCTTACAGATACGCAGTATTTT. Translated, it gives CASSLGTSGLTDTQYF.

The sample holds a few counts of this clonotype. The J gene is TRBJ2-3, the V gene TRBV20-1, with 8 bases aligning to TRBD2. Germline V gene data show CDR1 as DFQATT and CDR2 as SNEGSKA (reference sequence). Losses at the gene ends were 6 bases for V and 5 bases for J; bases not matched to a gene: 13. The CDR3 extends over 15 amino acids. In DNA, the CDR3 is TGCAGTGCAGGCGGGGGGCCAATCCCGGGAGATACGCAGTATTTT. Amino acid sequence: CSAGGGPIPGDTQYF.

The V gene is TRBV7-9, the J gene TRBJ2-3; possibly TRBD1 or TRBD2 for D (5 bases each). V lost 10 bases to trimming and J lost 4 bases, with 24 bases between them. CDR1 is SEHNR and CDR2 is FQNEAQ in the germline V gene (reference sequence). This CDR3 comprises 16 residues. CDR3 sequence (DNA): TGTGCCACCCTAGCTTTCTCGCGGTCGGGGCCAGATACGCAGTATTTT. Its translation is CATLAFSRSGPDTQYF.